This T cell receptor (beta chain) was sequenced for a study of technical replicates of blood from several donors. Produced via immunoSEQ multiplex PCR; TCRdb's table is partial and in-frame only. The repertoire includes tens of thousands of clones, roughly 91% of them detected once, and approximately 0.41% sits in the top ten. The TCR sequence derives from a human donor in good health. What was sequenced was T cells isolated from PBMCs.

CDR3 in DNA: TGTGCCAGCAGCACCGGGACAGGGGAAACCGGGGAGCTGTTTTTT. It specifies CASSTGTGETGELFF. V is TRBV11-3 and J is TRBJ2-2, with 10 bases lining up with TRBD1. Germline V CDR1 and CDR2: SGHNT, YENEEA. CDR3 length equals 15 residues. The ends lost 5 bases at V and 5 bases at J; junction bases unmatched: 5.